This passage covers 25 T cell receptor beta chains from one sample sequenced in a study of T cells in tuberculosis. TCRdb's table, derived via immunoSEQ multiplex PCR, lists solely in-frame clones and lacks some. The sample holds about 33,000 clones; 70% to 90% are singletons and the top ten take more than 4.5%. The time point: new active TB diagnosis, blood taken before or within 7 days of starting treatment. The sample consisted of PBMCs, taken at tuberculosis diagnosis. The source is an adult with tuberculosis.

V usage is TRBV4-1 and J usage is TRBJ1-2; D gene unclear. CDR1 is MGHRA, CDR2 YSYEKL, per germline. With 2 bases removed from V and 5 bases from J, the gap between germline ends came to 15 bases. This CDR3 region has 15 residues. This CDR3 reads CASSQTIFPQYGYTF. CDR3 coding DNA: TGCGCCAGCAGCCAAACTATCTTTCCCCAATATGGCTACACCTTC.

The V gene is TRBV4-1, the J gene TRBJ2-5; tentative D call: TRBD1 (5 bases). There are 14 residues in the CDR3. Trimming cost V 5 bases and J 4 bases, with 14 bases left between them. CDR1 and CDR2 (germline): MGHRA, YSYEKL. CDR3 coding DNA: TGCGCCAGCAGCTCCCGTTGGGGCGTAGAGACCCAGTACTTC. It translates to CASSSRWGVETQYF.

V gene TRBV30 combines with J gene TRBJ1-1; 8 nucleotides agree with TRBD1. The CDR3 has 14 amino acids. Germline V lookup: CDR1 GTSNPN, CDR2 SVGIG (reference sequence). V lost 2 bases to trimming and J lost 6 bases; unmatched junction nucleotides: 8. The CDR3 is CAWSRDRIVPEAFF. CDR3 coding DNA: TGTGCCTGGAGTCGGGACAGGATAGTTCCTGAAGCTTTCTTT.

The chain couples TRBV28 to TRBJ2-2; no clear D. The CDR3 has 14 residues. CDR1 is MDHEN and CDR2 is SYDVKM in the germline V gene. Trimming took 3 bases from V and 5 from J, leaving 10 bases between them. This chain's CDR3 is CASSFDQVTGELFF. The CDR3 DNA follows: TGTGCCAGCAGTTTCGATCAGGTGACCGGGGAGCTGTTTTTT.

The gene calls are TRBV5-4 and TRBJ2-3; the match to TRBD2 covers 8 bases. The germline CDR1 and CDR2 sequences are SGHNT and YYREEE (reference sequence). The CDR3 has 15 amino acids. J gave up 1 base and V 0 bases, and 1 base lay outside the gene matches. The chain's CDR3 is CASSLATSGTDTQYF. As DNA, the CDR3 is TGTGCCAGCAGCTTGGCGACTAGCGGCACAGATACGCAGTATTTT. Using reference TRBV5-4 and TRBJ2-3 for the parts outside the CDR3, the full variable domain is ETGVTQSPTHLIKTRGQQVTLRCSSQSGHNTVSWYQQALGQGPQFIFQYYREEENGRGNFPPRFSGLQFPNYSSELNVNALELDDSALYLCASSLATSGTDTQYFGPGTRLTVL.

This clone was seen only a few times. The chain carries TRBV6-5 and TRBJ1-2; 8 nucleotides line up with TRBD1. The CDR3 is 16 residues long. Per the germline V gene, CDR1 is MNHEY and CDR2 is SVGAGI. The J segment lost 4 bases and the V segment lost 4 bases, leaving 11 bases of the junction unmatched. CDR3 in DNA: TGTGCCAGCAGTTCCGGGACAGGCACTTGGCGCTATGGCTACACCTTC. Translating gives CASSSGTGTWRYGYTF.

The chain couples TRBV27 to TRBJ2-7, with TRBD2 matching over 7 bases. The J segment lost 7 bases and the V segment lost 6 bases, leaving 12 bases of the junction unmatched. Germline CDR1 is MNHEY and CDR2 is SMNVEV (reference sequence). CDR3 length: 14 residues. CDR3 amino acids: CASRRLAFTEEQYF. CDR3 in DNA: TGTGCCAGCAGAAGACTAGCTTTTACGGAAGAGCAGTACTTC.

About this clone itself: A much larger clone is a single base away; this may be a read error. The CDR3 is CSVGRGGWQPQHF. In nucleotides, the CDR3 is TGCAGCGTTGGACGGGGGGGATGGCAGCCCCAGCATTTT. The gene calls are TRBV29-1 and TRBJ1-5, with D maybe TRBD1 (5 bases). The CDR3 extends over 13 amino acids. Trimming cost V 4 bases and J 7 bases, with 14 bases left between them. Germline V gene sequence: CDR1 SQVTM, CDR2 ANQGSEA.

The sample holds one count of this clone. The CDR3 DNA reads as TGCGCCAGCAGCACCGGACTAGCGGGGGCGAGCTCCTACAATGAGCAGTTCTTC. Translating gives CASSTGLAGASSYNEQFF. The chain combines TRBV4-3 with TRBJ2-1; TRBD2 agrees at 13 bases. Germline V gene data show CDR1 as LGHNA and CDR2 as YSLEER. Trimming at V came to 5 bases and at J to 0 bases, leaving 7 bases not matched to a gene. The CDR3 has 18 residues.

Written as DNA, the CDR3 is TGCGCCAGCAGCATCTCAGGACTAGCGGGAGGGGACAATGAGCAGTTCTTC. As protein: CASSISGLAGGDNEQFF. The rearrangement links TRBV5-1 to TRBJ2-1; 15 nucleotides agree with TRBD2. Germline V gives CDR1 SGHRS, CDR2 YFSETQ. J gave up 5 bases and V 4 bases, and 7 bases lay outside the gene matches. The CDR3 is 17 residues long.

In nucleotides, the CDR3 is TGTGCCAGCAGCCCAGGCTCGAACACCGGGGAGCTGTTTTTT. Its protein product is CASSPGSNTGELFF. The chain links TRBV5-4 to TRBJ2-2; no definite D call. Trimming took 4 bases from V and 0 from J, leaving 7 bases between them. The CDR3 sequence is 14 residues long. Germline CDR1 SGHNT, CDR2 YYREEE (reference sequence).

The CDR3 DNA reads as TGCGCCAGCAGCTCTTTGGGACTAGCGGGAGATGGTGGCCAAGAGACCCAGTACTTC. Its translation: CASSSLGLAGDGGQETQYF. The chain carries TRBV5-1 and TRBJ2-5; 14 positions agree with TRBD2. V lost 3 bases and J lost 1; bases outside the gene matches: 11. This CDR3 has 19 amino acids. Germline CDR1 is SGHRS and CDR2 is YFSETQ. Looking up the rest from reference TRBV5-1 and TRBJ2-5 gives the full variable domain: KAGVTQTPRYLIKTRGQQVTLSCSPISGHRSVSWYQQTPGQGLQFLFEYFSETQRNKGNFPGRFSGRQFSNSRSEMNVSTLELGDSALYLCASSSLGLAGDGGQETQYFGPGTRLLVL.

The V gene is TRBV7-2, the J gene TRBJ2-1; no reliable D call. This CDR3 comprises 13 residues. Trimming pared 4 bases from V and 6 bases from J, leaving 10 bases between. Germline-derived CDR1 and CDR2 are SGHTA and FQGNSA. CDR3 coding DNA: TGTGCCAGCAGCTCCGCTTTAGCCAATGAGCAGTTCTTC. This sequence encodes CASSSALANEQFF.

CDR3 sequence: CASSQGLARFF. The CDR3 DNA reads TGCGCCAGCAGCCAGGGACTAGCGAGGTTCTTC. The chain couples TRBV4-3 to TRBJ2-1; 10 positions match TRBD2. The CDR3 runs to 11 residues. Germline CDR1 and CDR2: LGHNA and YSLEER. Unmatched junction bases numbered 2, after V lost 3 bases and J lost 15 bases.

The chain carries TRBV6-6 and TRBJ2-2, with TRBD2 as a possible D gene (6 bases). The CDR3 covers 13 residues. Germline V gives CDR1 MNHNY, CDR2 SVGAGI (reference sequence). V lost 2 bases, J lost 5 bases, and 6 bases lay in between. DNA of the CDR3: TGTGCCAGCAGTTACGGAGGGACCGGGGAGCTGTTTTTT. Translated: CASSYGGTGELFF.

This rearrangement joins TRBV18 to TRBJ2-7; D not certain. V was shortened by 3 bases and J by 4 bases, with 10 bases between the two germline ends. The CDR3 extends over 13 amino acids. Looked up from germline, CDR1 is KGHSH and CDR2 is LQKENI. The CDR3 loop reads CASSPTGGYEQYF. The CDR3 nucleotides read TGTGCCAGCTCACCGACGGGTGGGTACGAGCAGTACTTC. The whole variable domain, remainder taken from reference TRBV18 and TRBJ2-7, is NAGVMQNPRHLVRRRGQEARLRCSPMKGHSHVYWYRQLPEEGLKFMVYLQKENIIDESGMPKERFSAEFPKEGPSILRIQQVVRGDSAAYFCASSPTGGYEQYFGPGTRLTVT.

The chain employs TRBV7-8 and TRBJ2-7; D not certain. V was shortened by 3 bases and J by 2 bases, with 8 bases between the two germline ends. CDR3 length equals 13 residues. The germline V gene encodes CDR1 SGHVS and CDR2 FQNEAQ. The CDR3 is CASSLGSTYEQYF. The CDR3 DNA is TGTGCCAGCAGCTTGGGCAGTACCTACGAGCAGTACTTC.

The chain joins TRBV5-8 to TRBJ2-7, with D possibly matching TRBD1 (7 bases). Trimming cost V 1 base and J 5 bases, with 16 bases left between them. Germline V gene data show CDR1 as SGHTS and CDR2 as YDEGEE. This CDR3 is 15 amino acids long. CDR3 sequence reads: CASSLRGTAPNEQYF. In DNA form, the CDR3 reads TGTGCCAGCAGCTTGCGCGGGACAGCGCCTAACGAGCAGTACTTC. Full variable domain (remainder filled in from reference TRBV5-8 and TRBJ2-7): EAGVTQSPTHLIKTRGQQATLRCSPISGHTSVYWYQQALGLGLQFLLWYDEGEERNRGNFPPRFSGRQFPNYSSELNVNALELEDSALYLCASSLRGTAPNEQYFGPGTRLTVT.

For the CDR3, the DNA is TGCAGCGTTGAAGACCGGTCGGGCACGGGGTTGGGAGGAGGCTACACCTTC. It is translated as CSVEDRSGTGLGGGYTF. This chain uses TRBV29-1 with TRBJ1-2; no firm D call. Germline V gene sequence: CDR1 SQVTM, CDR2 ANQGSEA. The V end lost 0 bases, the J end lost 8 bases, and 25 bases lay between the germline ends. The CDR3 totals 17 residues.

This sequence joins TRBV19 and TRBJ1-1; TRBD1 matches 10 bases. This CDR3 comprises 16 residues. Per the germline V gene, CDR1 is LNHDA and CDR2 is SQIVND (reference sequence). V trimming: 5 bases; J trimming: 2 bases; junction bases outside the gene matches: 8. This CDR3 is CASSSPRDRGNTEAFF. The CDR3 nucleotides read TGTGCCAGTAGTTCCCCCCGGGACAGGGGAAACACTGAAGCTTTCTTT. Full variable domain (remainder filled in from reference TRBV19 and TRBJ1-1): DGGITQSPKYLFRKEGQNVTLSCEQNLNHDAMYWYRQDPGQGLRLIYYSQIVNDFQKGDIAEGYSVSREKKESFPLTVTSAQKNPTAFYLCASSSPRDRGNTEAFFGQGTRLTVV.

As DNA, the CDR3 is TGTGCCAGCAGTGACTTAAGCGGGATTAAGTTCTTC. The encoded protein is CASSDLSGIKFF. The chain has TRBV6-1 and TRBJ2-1, with 7 bases matching TRBD2. Germline V gene lookup returns CDR1 MNHNS and CDR2 SASEGT. This CDR3 is built from 12 residues. V shed 3 bases and J 14 bases; nucleotides not matched to a gene: 7.

This clone was found a few times. The genes are TRBV6-5 and TRBJ1-1; possible D gene TRBD1, 5 bases. The V gene's germline CDR1 is MNHEY and CDR2 SVGAGI. V shed 6 bases and J shed 3 bases, with 11 bases lying between them. The CDR3 extends over 13 amino acids. CDR3 DNA: TGTGCCAGCAGCCGGACACCATACACTGAAGCTTTCTTT. It is translated as CASSRTPYTEAFF.

This clone was recorded only once. The chain recombines TRBV28 with TRBJ2-1; tentatively, D is TRBD1 (7 bases). This CDR3 region has 14 residues. Trimming pared 4 bases from V and 7 bases from J, leaving 14 bases between. From germline, CDR1 is MDHEN and CDR2 SYDVKM. CDR3 DNA sequence: TGTGCCAGCAGTTCACAGGGGAGGAGAAATGAGCAGTTCTTC. Translated, it gives CASSSQGRRNEQFF.

V is TRBV4-1 and J is TRBJ1-3, with unresolved D. The V and J ends lost 4 bases and 7 bases respectively, with 14 bases between them. Germline V gene data show CDR1 as MGHRA and CDR2 as YSYEKL. The CDR3 totals 14 residues. CDR3: CASSPGLAVNTIYF. The CDR3 DNA sequence: TGCGCCAGCAGCCCAGGTTTAGCGGTCAACACCATATATTTT.

This clone was seen a handful of times. CDR3 sequence (DNA): TGCGCCAGCAGCTTGGTTTCAGGGTCTGATCAGCCCCAGCATTTT. Translation: CASSLVSGSDQPQHF. This chain links TRBV5-1 with TRBJ1-5; a possible D gene is TRBD1 (5 bases). The CDR3 extends over 15 amino acids. V was trimmed by 0 bases and J by 5 bases, leaving 12 bases between them. The germline gives CDR1 SGHRS, CDR2 YFSETQ.